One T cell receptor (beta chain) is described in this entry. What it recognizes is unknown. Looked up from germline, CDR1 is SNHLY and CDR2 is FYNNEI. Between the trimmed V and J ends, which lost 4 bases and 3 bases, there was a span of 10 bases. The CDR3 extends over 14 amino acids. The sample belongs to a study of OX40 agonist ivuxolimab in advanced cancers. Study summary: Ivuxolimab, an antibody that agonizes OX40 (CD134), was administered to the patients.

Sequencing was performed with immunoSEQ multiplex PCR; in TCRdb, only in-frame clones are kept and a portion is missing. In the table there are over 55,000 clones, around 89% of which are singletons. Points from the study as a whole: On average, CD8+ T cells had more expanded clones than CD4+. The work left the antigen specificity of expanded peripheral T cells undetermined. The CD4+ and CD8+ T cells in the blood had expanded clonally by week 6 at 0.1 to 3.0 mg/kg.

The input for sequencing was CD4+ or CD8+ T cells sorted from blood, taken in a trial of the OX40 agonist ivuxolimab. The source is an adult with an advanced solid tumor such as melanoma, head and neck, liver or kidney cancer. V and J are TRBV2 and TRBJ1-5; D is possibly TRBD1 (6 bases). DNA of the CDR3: TGTGCCAGCAGTGGTCAGGGGAACAATCAGCCCCAGCATTTT. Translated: CASSGQGNNQPQHF.